These T cell receptor beta chains were read from a single sample in a study of blood T cell repertoires in COVID-19. Generated by immunoSEQ multiplex PCR, the TCRdb table keeps only in-frame clones and is missing some. The table records over 350,000 clones, around 86% of them present only once. Sequencing was carried out using peripheral blood. The receptors were gathered from a woman between 25 and 40 years old with active or convalescent COVID-19. Each CDR3 is given with its conserved first and last residue. Expanded clones are given a class, and other clones once, few, many or no size at all.

v_gene	abundance	j_gene	CDR3aa
TRBV11-2	NA	TRBJ2-3	CASSPWTSFSTDTQYF
TRBV27	many	TRBJ1-2	CASGETINYGYTF
TRBV6-5	NA	TRBJ2-5	CASSRSGTSGETQYF
TRBV5-1	once	TRBJ2-1	CASKSGGSELNEQFF
TRBV27	NA	TRBJ1-2	CASSPRGLIHYGYTF
TRBV3-1/TRBV3-2	NA	TRBJ2-7	CASSHSITSAYEQYF
TRBV4-2	NA	TRBJ1-1	CASSQDLRTGGLHAFF
TRBV4-1	NA	TRBJ1-6	CASSPPGEVSGSPLHF
TRBV7-2	NA	TRBJ2-3	CASSSGLAGTSTDTQYF
TRBV2	NA	TRBJ1-4	CASTHSGGLFF
TRBV2	NA	TRBJ2-3	CASTWPGQGGDTQYF
TRBV5-1	NA	TRBJ2-7	CASSAGTGNYEQYF
TRBV14	NA	TRBJ2-7	CASSQQGGPYEQYF
TRBV3-1/TRBV3-2	NA	TRBJ2-1	CASSQDPGGLNEQFF
TRBV6-1	NA	TRBJ2-1	CASSEASEDNEQFF
TRBV18	NA	TRBJ1-5	CASSPTTSGKNQPQHF
TRBV27	NA	TRBJ1-2	CASSPTGAYGYTF
TRBV12-3/TRBV12-4	NA	TRBJ1-1	CASSSTEIEAFF
TRBV30	NA	TRBJ2-7	CAWSGGMRGGDSYKQYF
TRBV5-1	few	TRBJ1-1	CASSLGGTGDTEAFF
TRBV2	NA	TRBJ2-3	CATEEDSTDTQYF
TRBV15	NA	TRBJ1-2	CATSRDRGQAYGYTF
TRBV2	NA	TRBJ1-6	CASSRQGASPLHF
TRBV7-9	NA	TRBJ2-3	CASSSGLAGGRGTQYF
TRBV5-1	NA	TRBJ2-7	CASSLVGGSYEQYF
TRBV5-4	NA	TRBJ2-1	CASSLVGDEADEQFF
TRBV6-5	once	TRBJ1-2	CASRKMDRAYGYTF
TRBV7-2	NA	TRBJ1-2	CASSRDRVGYTF
TRBV7-9	NA	TRBJ2-1	CASSWLTAPGYNEQFF
TRBV7-2	NA	TRBJ2-3	CASSPWTARDTQYF
TRBV27	NA	TRBJ1-4	CASSAIPGQGDEKLFF
TRBV5-1	NA	TRBJ2-7	CASSPDNYEQYF
TRBV19	NA	TRBJ2-7	CASSLGASGYEQYF
TRBV5-4	NA	TRBJ1-1	CASSSLGKDEAFF
TRBV6-5	NA	TRBJ2-2	CASSYSGGANTGELFF
TRBV7-8	NA	TRBJ1-5	CASSLLRTTSHQPQHF
TRBV19	NA	TRBJ2-1	CASSIAGWNEQFF
TRBV5-1	NA	TRBJ2-1	CASSLVGGTSYNEQFF
TRBV11-3	NA	TRBJ2-1	CASSLAGELNEQFF
TRBV6-1	NA	TRBJ1-5	CASSDFRDSYNQPQHF
TRBV6-5	once	TRBJ1-1	CASSLTGAEAFF
TRBV7-9	NA	TRBJ2-1	CASSQRTAPPEQFF
TRBV27	few	TRBJ2-7	CASSLYAGGPPEQYF